This T cell receptor beta chain comes out of a study of T cell responses to AZD1222 COVID-19 vaccine. Study background: Second-dose schedules of about 4 or about 12 weeks were combined.

Only in-frame clones appear in the TCRdb table, and some are missing; sequencing was by immunoSEQ multiplex PCR. The table has about 120,000 clones, 65% to 90% seen once. The CDR3 covers 16 residues. Germline V gives CDR1 MNHNS, CDR2 SASEGT. V lost 3 bases, J lost 3 bases, and 8 bases stayed unmatched. Findings and caveats of the study: A mostly white British donor set with more females was recruited, and clonal diversity was possibly underestimated. Only six or seven AZD1222 recipients tested seropositive at baseline. Nearly half of unique spike-specific TCRs reportedly avoided B.1.351 and B.1.1.7 mutated regions.

About this clone itself: Antigen unknown.

The rearrangement joins TRBV6-1 to TRBJ1-5; 7 positions agree with TRBD1. The source material was peripheral blood, sampled on day 0 of AZD1222 vaccination. This receptor was taken from an adult in good health. CDR3 coding DNA: TGTGCCAGCAGTGACCTCCCGGGACAGAACAATCAGCCCCAGCATTTT. Its protein is CASSDLPGQNNQPQHF.